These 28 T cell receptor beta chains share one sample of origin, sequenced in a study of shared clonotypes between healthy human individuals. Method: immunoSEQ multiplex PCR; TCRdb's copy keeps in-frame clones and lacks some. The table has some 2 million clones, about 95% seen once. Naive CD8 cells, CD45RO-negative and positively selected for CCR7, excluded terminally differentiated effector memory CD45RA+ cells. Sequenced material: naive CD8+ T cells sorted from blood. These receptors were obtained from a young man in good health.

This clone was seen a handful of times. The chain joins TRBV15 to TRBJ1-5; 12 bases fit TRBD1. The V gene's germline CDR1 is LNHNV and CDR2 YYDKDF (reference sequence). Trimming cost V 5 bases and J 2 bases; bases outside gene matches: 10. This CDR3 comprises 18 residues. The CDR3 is CATSFTGQGAWGNQPQHF. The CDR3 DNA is TGTGCCACCAGCTTCACGGGACAGGGGGCTTGGGGCAATCAGCCCCAGCATTTT.

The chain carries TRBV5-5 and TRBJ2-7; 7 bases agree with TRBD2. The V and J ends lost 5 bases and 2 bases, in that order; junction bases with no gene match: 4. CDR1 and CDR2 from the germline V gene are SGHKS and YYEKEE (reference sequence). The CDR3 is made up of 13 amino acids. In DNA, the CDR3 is TGTGCCAGCAGTCCGGGGGGTCCCTACGAGCAGTACTTC. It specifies CASSPGGPYEQYF.

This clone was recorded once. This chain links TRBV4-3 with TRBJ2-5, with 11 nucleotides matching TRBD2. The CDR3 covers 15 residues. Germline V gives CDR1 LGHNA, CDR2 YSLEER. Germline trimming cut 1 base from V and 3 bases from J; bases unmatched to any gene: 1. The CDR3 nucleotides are TGCGCCAGCAGCCAAGTAGCGGGAGGGAAAGAGACCCAGTACTTC. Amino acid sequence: CASSQVAGGKETQYF.

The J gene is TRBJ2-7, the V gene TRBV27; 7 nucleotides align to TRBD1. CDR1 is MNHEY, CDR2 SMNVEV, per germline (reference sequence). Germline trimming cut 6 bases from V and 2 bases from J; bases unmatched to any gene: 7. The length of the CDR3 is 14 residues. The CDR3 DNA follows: TGTGCCAGCAGCTCTACAGGGGTTACCTACGAGCAGTACTTC. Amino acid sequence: CASSSTGVTYEQYF.

The CDR3 is CASSLGGLAGLYEQYF. In nucleotides, the CDR3 is TGTGCCAGCAGCTTAGGGGGACTAGCGGGGCTCTACGAGCAGTACTTC. The rearrangement links TRBV7-9 to TRBJ2-7; 13 bases line up with TRBD2. The trim removed 1 base at V and 3 bases at J, leaving 3 bases unmatched. This CDR3 contains 16 residues. Germline lookup yields CDR1 SEHNR and CDR2 FQNEAQ (reference sequence).

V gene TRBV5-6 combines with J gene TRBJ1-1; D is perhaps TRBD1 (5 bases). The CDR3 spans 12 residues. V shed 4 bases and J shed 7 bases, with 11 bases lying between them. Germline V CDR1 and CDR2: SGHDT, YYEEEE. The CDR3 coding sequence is TGTGCCAGCAGCCCCGGACACCTTGAAGCTTTCTTT. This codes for CASSPGHLEAFF.

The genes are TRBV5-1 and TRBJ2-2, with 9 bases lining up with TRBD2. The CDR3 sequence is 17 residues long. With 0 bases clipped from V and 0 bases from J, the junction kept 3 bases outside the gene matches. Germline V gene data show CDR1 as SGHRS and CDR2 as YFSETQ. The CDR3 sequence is CASSLDPSGTNTGELFF. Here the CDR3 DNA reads TGCGCCAGCAGCTTGGATCCTAGCGGGACGAACACCGGGGAGCTGTTTTTT. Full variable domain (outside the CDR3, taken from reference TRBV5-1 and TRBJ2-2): KAGVTQTPRYLIKTRGQQVTLSCSPISGHRSVSWYQQTPGQGLQFLFEYFSETQRNKGNFPGRFSGRQFSNSRSEMNVSTLELGDSALYLCASSLDPSGTNTGELFFGEGSRLTVL.

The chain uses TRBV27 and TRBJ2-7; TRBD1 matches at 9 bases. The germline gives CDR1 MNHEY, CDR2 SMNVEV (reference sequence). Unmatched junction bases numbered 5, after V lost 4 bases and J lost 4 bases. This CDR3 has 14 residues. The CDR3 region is CASSSTGTGYEQYF. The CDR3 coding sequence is TGTGCCAGCAGTTCAACCGGGACAGGGTACGAGCAGTACTTC.

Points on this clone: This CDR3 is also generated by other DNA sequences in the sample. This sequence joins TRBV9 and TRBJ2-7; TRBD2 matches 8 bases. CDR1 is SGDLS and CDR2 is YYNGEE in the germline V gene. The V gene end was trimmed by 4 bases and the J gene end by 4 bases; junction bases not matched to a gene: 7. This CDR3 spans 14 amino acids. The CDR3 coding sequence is TGTGCCAGCAGCCCTGGGGCTAGCGGGTACGAGCAGTACTTC. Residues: CASSPGASGYEQYF.

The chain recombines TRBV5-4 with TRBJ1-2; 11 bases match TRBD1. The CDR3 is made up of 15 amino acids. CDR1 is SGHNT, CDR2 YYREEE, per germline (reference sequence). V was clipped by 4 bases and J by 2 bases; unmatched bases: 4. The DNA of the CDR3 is TGTGCCAGCAGCCTGGACAGGGGGCGGAACTATGGCTACACCTTC. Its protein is CASSLDRGRNYGYTF.

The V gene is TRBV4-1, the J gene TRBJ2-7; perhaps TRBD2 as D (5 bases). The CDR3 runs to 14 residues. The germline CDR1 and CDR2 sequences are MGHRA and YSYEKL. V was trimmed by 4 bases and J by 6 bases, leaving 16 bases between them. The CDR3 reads CASSPGVQSGEQYF. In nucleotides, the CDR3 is TGCGCCAGCAGCCCCGGAGTACAAAGCGGCGAGCAGTACTTC.

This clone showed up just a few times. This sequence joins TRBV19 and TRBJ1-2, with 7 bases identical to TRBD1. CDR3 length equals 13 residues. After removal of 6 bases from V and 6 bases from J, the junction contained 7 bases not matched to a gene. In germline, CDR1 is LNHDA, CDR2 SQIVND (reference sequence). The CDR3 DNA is TGTGCCAGTAGCAGAGGGGGCGCGAATGGCTACACCTTC. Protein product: CASSRGGANGYTF.

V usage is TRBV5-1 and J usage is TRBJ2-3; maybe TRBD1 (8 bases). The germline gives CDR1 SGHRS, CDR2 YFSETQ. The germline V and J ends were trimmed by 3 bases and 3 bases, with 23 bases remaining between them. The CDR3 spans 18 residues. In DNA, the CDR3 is TGCGCCAGCAGCTCTCTCCCCCCGGACAGGGAGGGAACAGATACGCAGTATTTT. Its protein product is CASSSLPPDREGTDTQYF.

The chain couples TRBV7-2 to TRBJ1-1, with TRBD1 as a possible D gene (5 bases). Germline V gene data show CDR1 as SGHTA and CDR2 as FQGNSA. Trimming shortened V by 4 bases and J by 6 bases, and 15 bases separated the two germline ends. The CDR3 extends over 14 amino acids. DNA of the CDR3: TGTGCCAGCAGCTCGGGACGGGAAGAACCTGAAGCTTTCTTT. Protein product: CASSSGREEPEAFF.

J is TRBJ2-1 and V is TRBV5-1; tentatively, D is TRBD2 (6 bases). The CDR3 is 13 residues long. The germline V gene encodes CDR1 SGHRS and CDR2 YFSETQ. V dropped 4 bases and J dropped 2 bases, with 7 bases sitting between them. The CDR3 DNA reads TGCGCCAGCAGCGCGGGAACCTACAATGAGCAGTTCTTC. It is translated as CASSAGTYNEQFF.

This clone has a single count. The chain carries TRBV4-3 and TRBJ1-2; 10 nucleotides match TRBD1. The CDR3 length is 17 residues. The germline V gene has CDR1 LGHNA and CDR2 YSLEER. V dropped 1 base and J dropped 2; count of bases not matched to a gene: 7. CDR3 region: CASSQGGDRGGNYGYTF. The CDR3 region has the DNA TGCGCCAGCAGCCAAGGGGGGGACAGGGGAGGAAACTATGGCTACACCTTC.

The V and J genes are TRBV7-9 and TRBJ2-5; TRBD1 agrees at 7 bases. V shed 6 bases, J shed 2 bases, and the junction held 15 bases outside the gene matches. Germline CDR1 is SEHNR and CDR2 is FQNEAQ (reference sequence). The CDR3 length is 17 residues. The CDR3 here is CASSLLATGYRQETQYF. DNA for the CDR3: TGTGCCAGCAGTCTCCTCGCGACAGGGTATCGGCAAGAGACCCAGTACTTC.

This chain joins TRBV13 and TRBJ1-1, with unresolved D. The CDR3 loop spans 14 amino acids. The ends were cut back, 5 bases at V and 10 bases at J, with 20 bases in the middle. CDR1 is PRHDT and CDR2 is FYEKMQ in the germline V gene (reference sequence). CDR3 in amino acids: CASSPTQVLRGAFF. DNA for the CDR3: TGTGCCAGCAGCCCGACGCAAGTCTTACGGGGAGCTTTCTTT. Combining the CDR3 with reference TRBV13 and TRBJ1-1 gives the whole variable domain AAGVIQSPRHLIKEKRETATLKCYPIPRHDTVYWYQQGPGQDPQFLISFYEKMQSDKGSIPDRFSAQQFSDYHSELNMSSLELGDSALYFCASSPTQVLRGAFFGQGTRLTVV.

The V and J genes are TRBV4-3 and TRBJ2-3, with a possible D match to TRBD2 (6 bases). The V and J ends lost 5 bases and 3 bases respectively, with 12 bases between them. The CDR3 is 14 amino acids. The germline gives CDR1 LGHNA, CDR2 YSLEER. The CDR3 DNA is TGCGCCAGCAGCGCGTATCGGGGGACAGATACGCAGTATTTT. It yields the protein CASSAYRGTDTQYF.

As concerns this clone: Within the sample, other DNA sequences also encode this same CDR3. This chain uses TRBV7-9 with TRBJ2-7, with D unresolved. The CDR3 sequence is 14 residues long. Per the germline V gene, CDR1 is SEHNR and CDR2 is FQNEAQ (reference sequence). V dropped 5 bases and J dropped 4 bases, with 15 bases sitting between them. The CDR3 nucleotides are TGTGCCAGCAGCCTCCGAGACGGAGCTTACGAGCAGTACTTC. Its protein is CASSLRDGAYEQYF. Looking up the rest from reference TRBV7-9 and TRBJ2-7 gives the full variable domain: DTGVSQNPRHKITKRGQNVTFRCDPISEHNRLYWYRQTLGQGPEFLTYFQNEAQLEKSRLLSDRFSAERPKGSFSTLEIQRTEQGDSAMYLCASSLRDGAYEQYFGPGTRLTVT.

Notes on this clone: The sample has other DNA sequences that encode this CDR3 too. The CDR3 here is CASSPGSYEQYF. The DNA for the CDR3 is TGCGCCAGCAGCCCCGGGTCCTACGAGCAGTACTTC. V gene TRBV10-2 combines with J gene TRBJ2-7; no clear D gene. Looked up from germline, CDR1 is WSHSY and CDR2 is SAAADI. This CDR3 has 12 amino acids. The V end lost 6 bases, the J end lost 1 base, and 7 bases lay between the germline ends.

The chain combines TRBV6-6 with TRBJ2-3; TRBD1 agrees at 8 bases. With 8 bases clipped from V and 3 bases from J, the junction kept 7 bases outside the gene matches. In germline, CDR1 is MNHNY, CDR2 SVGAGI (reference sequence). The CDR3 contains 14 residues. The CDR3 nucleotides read TGTGCCAGCGCCTCAGGGGGCGCGACAGATACGCAGTATTTT. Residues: CASASGGATDTQYF.

Here the CDR3 DNA reads TGTGCCAGCAGCCGGGCGGGATCAGATACGCAGTATTTT. This gives the protein CASSRAGSDTQYF. This chain joins TRBV5-5 and TRBJ2-3; D possibly corresponds to TRBD2 (6 bases). The CDR3 runs 13 residues. V lost 4 bases and J lost 4, with 10 bases in between. Germline V gene data show CDR1 as SGHKS and CDR2 as YYEKEE (reference sequence).

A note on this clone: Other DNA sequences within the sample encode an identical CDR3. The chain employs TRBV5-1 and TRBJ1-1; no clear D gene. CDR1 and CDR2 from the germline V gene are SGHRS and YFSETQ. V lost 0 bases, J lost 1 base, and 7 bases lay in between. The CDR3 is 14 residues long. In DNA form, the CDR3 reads TGCGCCAGCAGCTTGGTAGAGGGGAACACTGAAGCTTTCTTT. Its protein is CASSLVEGNTEAFF.

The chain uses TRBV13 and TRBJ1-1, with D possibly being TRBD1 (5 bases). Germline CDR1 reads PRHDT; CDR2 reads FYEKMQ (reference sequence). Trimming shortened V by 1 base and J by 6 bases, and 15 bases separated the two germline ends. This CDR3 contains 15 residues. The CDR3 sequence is CASSLEGAVGAEAFF. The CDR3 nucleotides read TGTGCCAGCAGCTTAGAGGGAGCGGTGGGGGCTGAAGCTTTCTTT.

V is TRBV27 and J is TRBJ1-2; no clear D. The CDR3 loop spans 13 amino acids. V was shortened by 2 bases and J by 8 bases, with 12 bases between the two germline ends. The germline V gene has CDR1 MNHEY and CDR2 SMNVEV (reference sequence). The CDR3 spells CASSLHPLRGYTF. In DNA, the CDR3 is TGTGCCAGCAGTTTACACCCCCTAAGGGGCTACACCTTC.

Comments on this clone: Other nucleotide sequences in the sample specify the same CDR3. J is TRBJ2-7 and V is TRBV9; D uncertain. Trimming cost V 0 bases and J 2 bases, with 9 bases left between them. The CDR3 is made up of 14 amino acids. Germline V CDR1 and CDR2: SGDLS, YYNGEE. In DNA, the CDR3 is TGTGCCAGCAGCGTAGGGGGTAGCACCTACGAGCAGTACTTC. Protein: CASSVGGSTYEQYF.

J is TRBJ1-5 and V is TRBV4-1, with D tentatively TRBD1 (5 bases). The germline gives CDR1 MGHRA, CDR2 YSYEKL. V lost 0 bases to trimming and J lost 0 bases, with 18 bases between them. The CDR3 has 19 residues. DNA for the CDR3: TGCGCCAGCAGCCAAGATGGGGGACGGATGGACCATAGCAATCAGCCCCAGCATTTT. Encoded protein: CASSQDGGRMDHSNQPQHF.